This T cell receptor beta chain was observed in a study of T cell changes during pregnancy in multiple sclerosis. The germline V gene encodes CDR1 MNHNS and CDR2 SASEGT. The CDR3 runs 18 residues. J lost 7 bases, V lost 2 bases, and 19 bases had no gene match. Only in-frame clones appear in the TCRdb table, and some are missing; sequencing was by immunoSEQ multiplex PCR. The table lists 25,000 to 35,000 clones, over 85% of them singletons. This chain uses TRBV6-1 with TRBJ2-5; TRBD2 matches at 7 bases. The sample was CD8+ T cells from peripheral blood mononuclear cells, taken in the first trimester of pregnancy. This clonotype was sampled from a female donor with multiple sclerosis, enrolled in a pregnancy study. CDR3 sequence reads: CASSEMASGTRARGTQYF. Here the CDR3 DNA reads TGTGCCAGCAGTGAAATGGCTAGCGGTACGCGGGCTAGGGGGACCCAGTACTTC.